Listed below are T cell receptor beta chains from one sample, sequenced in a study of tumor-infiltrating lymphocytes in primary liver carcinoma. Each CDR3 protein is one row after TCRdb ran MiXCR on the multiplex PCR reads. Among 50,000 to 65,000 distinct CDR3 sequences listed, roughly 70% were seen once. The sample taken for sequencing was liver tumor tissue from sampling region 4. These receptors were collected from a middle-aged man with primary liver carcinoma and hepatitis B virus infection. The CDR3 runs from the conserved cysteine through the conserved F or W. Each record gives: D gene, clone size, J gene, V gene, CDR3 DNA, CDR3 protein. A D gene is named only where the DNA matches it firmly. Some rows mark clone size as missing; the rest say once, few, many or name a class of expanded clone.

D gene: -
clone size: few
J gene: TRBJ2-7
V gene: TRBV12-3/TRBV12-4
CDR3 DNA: TGTGCCAGCGGGGAGATACAGGGAGAGCAGTACTTC
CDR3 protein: CASGEIQGEQYF

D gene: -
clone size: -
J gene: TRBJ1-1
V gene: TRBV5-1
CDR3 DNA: TGCGCCAGCAGCCTCCAATTGAACACTGAAGCTTTCTTT
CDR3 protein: CASSLQLNTEAFF

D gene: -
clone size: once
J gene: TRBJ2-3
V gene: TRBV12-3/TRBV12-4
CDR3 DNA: TGCGTCAGCAGCTTATTTGACTCCTCCACAGATACGCAGTATTTT
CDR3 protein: CVSSLFDSSTDTQYF

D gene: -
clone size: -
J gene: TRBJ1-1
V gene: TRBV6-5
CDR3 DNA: TGTGCCAGCAGTCGGGACATAAACACTGATGTTTTCTTT
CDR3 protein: CASSRDINTDVFF

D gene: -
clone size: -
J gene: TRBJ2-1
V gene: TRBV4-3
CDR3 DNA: TGCGCCAGCAGCCAAGATTTGGACCTGGGACCTATCAATGAGCAGTTCTTC
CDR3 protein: CASSQDLDLGPINEQFF

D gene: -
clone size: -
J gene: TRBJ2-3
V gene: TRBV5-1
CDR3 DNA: TGCGCCAGCAGCTTCGGTATGGATCCTGATACGCAGTATTTT
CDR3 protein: CASSFGMDPDTQYF

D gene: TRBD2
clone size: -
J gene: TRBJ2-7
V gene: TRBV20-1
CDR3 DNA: TGCAGTGCTAGGCCTTATCCGGGACTAGCGAGAGGGAACGAGCAGTACTTC
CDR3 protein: CSARPYPGLARGNEQYF

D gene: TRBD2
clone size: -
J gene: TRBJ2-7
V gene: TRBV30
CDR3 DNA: TGTGCCTGGAGTTCCGGACTAGAGGGCGAGCAGTACTTC
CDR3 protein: CAWSSGLEGEQYF

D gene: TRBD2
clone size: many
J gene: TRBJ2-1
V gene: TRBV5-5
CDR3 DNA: TGTGCCAGCAGCTATCAGACTAGCGGGACATACAATGAGCAGTTCTTC
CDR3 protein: CASSYQTSGTYNEQFF

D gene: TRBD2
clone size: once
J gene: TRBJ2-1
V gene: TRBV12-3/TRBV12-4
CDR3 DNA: TGTGCCGGCATCAAAAACACCCCGGGACTAGCGGCCAATGAGCAGTTCTTC
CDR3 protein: CAGIKNTPGLAANEQFF

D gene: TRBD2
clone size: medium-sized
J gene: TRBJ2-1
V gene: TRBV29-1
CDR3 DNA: TGCAGCGTCGAGGGTCTGGCGGGAGCTCCCAATGAGCAGTTCTTC
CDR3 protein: CSVEGLAGAPNEQFF

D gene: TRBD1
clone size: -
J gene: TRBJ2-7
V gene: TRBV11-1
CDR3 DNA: TGCGCCAGCAGGGGGAAGCAATCCTACGAGCAGTACTTC
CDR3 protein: CASRGKQSYEQYF

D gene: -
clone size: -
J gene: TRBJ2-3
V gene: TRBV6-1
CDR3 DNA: TGTGCCAGCTCAATCGGGCTAGATACGCACTATTTT
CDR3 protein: CASSIGLDTHYF

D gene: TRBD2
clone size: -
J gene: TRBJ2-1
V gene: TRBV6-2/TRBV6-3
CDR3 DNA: TGTACCAGCAGCCCCGATGGCGGGAGGGCCTCGCTTCTGCCATATGAGCAGTTCTTC
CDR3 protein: CTSSPDGGRASLLPYEQFF

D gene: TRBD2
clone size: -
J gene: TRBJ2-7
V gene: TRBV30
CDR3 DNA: TGTGCATGGACAAAGGGACTACCAATGAGGGAGCAGTACTTC
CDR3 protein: CAWTKGLPMREQYF

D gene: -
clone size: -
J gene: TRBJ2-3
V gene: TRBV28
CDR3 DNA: TGTGCCAGCAGTTTTTTAGCTGGCATAAATACGCAGTATTTT
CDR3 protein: CASSFLAGINTQYF

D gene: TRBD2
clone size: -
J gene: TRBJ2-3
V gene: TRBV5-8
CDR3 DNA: TGTGCCAGCAGCTCCAATAGCGGGAGCGTCTCAGATATGCAGTATTTC
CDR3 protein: CASSSNSGSVSDMQYF

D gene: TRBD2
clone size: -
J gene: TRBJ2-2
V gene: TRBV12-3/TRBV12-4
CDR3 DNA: TGTGCAAGCAGTGGCCGCGTAGCGGGATATACCGGGGAGCTGTTGTTT
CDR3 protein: CASSGRVAGYTGELLF

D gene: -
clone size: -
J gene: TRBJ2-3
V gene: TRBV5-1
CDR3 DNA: TGTGCCAGCAGCTTGCCAGGGAGGATCGACGGCGCAGATACGCAGTATTTT
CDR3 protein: CASSLPGRIDGADTQYF

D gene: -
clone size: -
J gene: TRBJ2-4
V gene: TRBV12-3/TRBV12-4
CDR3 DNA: TGTGCCAGCAGTTTATGGGGTGAGGCGGACATAGTCAAAACCATTCAGTACTTC
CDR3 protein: CASSLWGEADIVKTIQYF

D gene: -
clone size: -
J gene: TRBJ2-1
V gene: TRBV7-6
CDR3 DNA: TGTGCCAGCAGCCGACAGAGCTACAATGAGCAGTTCTTC
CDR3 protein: CASSRQSYNEQFF

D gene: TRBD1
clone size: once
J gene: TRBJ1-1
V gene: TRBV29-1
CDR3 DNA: TGCAACGTACCCGTACAGGGGAAGGAGAACACTGAAGCTTTCTTT
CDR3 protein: CNVPVQGKENTEAFF

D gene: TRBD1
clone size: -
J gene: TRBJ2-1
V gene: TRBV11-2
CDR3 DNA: TGTGCCAGTAGCTTAGTGGGGACAGGAGGCGATGAGCAGTTCTTC
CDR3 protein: CASSLVGTGGDEQFF

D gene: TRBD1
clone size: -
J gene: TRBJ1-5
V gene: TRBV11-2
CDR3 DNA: TGTGCCAGCAGCCCGGACAGGGGTAGCAATCAGGCCCGGCGTTTT
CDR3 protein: CASSPDRGSNQARRF

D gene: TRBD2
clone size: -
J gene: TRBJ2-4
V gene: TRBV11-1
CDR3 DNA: TGCGTCAGCAGCTTTCCCGAGACTAGCGGGGCCAAAAACATTCAGTACTTC
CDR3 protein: CVSSFPETSGAKNIQYF

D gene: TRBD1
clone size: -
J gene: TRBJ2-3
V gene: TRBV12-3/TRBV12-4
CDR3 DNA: TGTGTCAGCAGATACGACACAGGGGGCGAAGATACGCACTATTTT
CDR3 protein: CVSRYDTGGEDTHYF

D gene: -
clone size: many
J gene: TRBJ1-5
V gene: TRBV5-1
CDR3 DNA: TGCACCAGCAGCTCAGGACCGGAACAGCCCCAGCATTTT
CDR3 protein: CTSSSGPEQPQHF

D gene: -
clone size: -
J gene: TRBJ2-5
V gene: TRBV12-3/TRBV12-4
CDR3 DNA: TGTGCCTGCAGTATCCCAATGTACCAAGAGGCCCAGTGCTTC
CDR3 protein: CACSIPMYQEAQCF

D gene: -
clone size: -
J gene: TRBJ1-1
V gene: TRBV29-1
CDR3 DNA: TGCAGCGTTGTCCCGGGATGGGGAATGAACACTGAAGCTATCTTT
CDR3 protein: CSVVPGWGMNTEAIF

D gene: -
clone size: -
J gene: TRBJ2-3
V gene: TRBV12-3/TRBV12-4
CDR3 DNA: TGTACCACAAGACAGGGAGGCAGAGATACGCAGTATTTT
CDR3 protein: CTTRQGGRDTQYF

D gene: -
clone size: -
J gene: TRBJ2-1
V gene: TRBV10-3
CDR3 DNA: TGTGCCATCAATGAGTCGTCAGGGCCCTACAATGAGCAGTTCTTC
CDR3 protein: CAINESSGPYNEQFF

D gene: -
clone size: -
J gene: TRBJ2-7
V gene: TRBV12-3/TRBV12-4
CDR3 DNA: TGTGCCAGCAGTTTTTCCTGGGGCTCCCAGGAGCAATACTTC
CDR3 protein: CASSFSWGSQEQYF

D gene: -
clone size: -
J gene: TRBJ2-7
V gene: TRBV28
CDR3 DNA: TGTGCCAGCAAGCGGTGGTCGGCCTCCTACGAGCAGTACTTC
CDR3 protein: CASKRWSASYEQYF

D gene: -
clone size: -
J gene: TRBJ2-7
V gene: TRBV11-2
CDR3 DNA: TGTGCCAGCAGCTTCGGAGGGGCTAGCGATTACTACTTC
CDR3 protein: CASSFGGASDYYF

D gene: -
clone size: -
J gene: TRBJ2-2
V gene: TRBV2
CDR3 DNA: TGTGCCAGCAGTGGTATGGGGGCGCCCGGGGAGCTGCTTTTT
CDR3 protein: CASSGMGAPGELLF

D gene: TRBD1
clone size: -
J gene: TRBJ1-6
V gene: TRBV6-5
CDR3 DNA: TGTGCCAGCACTTACACGACAGGGGATAATGTACTCCTCCACTTT
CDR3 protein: CASTYTTGDNVLLHF

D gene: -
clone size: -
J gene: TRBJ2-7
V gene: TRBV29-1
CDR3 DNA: TGCAGCGTCATTTTTCGACAGTCAGGATCCTACGAGCAGTACTTC
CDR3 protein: CSVIFRQSGSYEQYF

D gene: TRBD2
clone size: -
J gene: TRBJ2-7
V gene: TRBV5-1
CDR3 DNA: TGCGCCAGTAGCTTTGGCATGGACCCGGGGGGAGGCTACGAGCAGTACTTC
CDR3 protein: CASSFGMDPGGGYEQYF

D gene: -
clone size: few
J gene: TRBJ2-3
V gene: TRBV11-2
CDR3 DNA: TGTGCCAGCAGCTTGTACGTTGGGAGTCCAGATACGCAGTATTTT
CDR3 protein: CASSLYVGSPDTQYF

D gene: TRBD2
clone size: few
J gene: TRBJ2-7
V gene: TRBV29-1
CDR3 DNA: TGCAACGGGGGGACTAGCGGCTTCAATGAGCAGTACTTC
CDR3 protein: CNGGTSGFNEQYF

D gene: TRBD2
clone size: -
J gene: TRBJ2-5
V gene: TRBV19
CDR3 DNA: TGTGCCAGTAGTCCCAAGTCAGGGAGGGGAGAGACCCAGTACTTC
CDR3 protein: CASSPKSGRGETQYF

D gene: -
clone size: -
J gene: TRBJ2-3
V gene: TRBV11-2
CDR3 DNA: TGTGCTAGCAGCATGCTACAGGGTCGGCCAGATATGGAGTATTTT
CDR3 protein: CASSMLQGRPDMEYF

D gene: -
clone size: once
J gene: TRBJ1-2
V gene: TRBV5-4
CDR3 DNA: TGTGCCGGTAGTCGAGGCGGGAACTATGGCTACACCTTC
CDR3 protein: CAGSRGGNYGYTF

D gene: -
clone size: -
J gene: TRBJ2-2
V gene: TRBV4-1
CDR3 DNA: TGCGCCAGCAGCTCTAGCGTAAACACCGGGGAGCTGTTTTTT
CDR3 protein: CASSSSVNTGELFF

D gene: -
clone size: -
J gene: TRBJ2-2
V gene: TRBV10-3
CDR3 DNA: TGTGCCATTACGGAGGGAGCCGGGGACCTGTTTTTT
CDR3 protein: CAITEGAGDLFF

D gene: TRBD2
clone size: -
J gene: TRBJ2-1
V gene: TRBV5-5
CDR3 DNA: TGTGCCAGCAGCTTGGAAGGGACTAGCGTGGGGAATGAGCAGTTCTTC
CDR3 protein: CASSLEGTSVGNEQFF

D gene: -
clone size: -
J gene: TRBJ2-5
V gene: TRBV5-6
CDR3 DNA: TGTACCAGCAGCTTAGGAGGGCTAGAGACCCAGTACTTC
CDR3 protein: CTSSLGGLETQYF

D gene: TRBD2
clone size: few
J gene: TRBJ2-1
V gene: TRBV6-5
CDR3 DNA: TGTGCCAGCAGGGGACTAGCGGGGGAACACAATGAGCAGTTCTTC
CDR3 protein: CASRGLAGEHNEQFF

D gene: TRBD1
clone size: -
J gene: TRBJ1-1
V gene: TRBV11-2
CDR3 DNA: TGTGCCAGCAGCTTACCGGGACAGGGCACTGAAGCTTTCTTT
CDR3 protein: CASSLPGQGTEAFF

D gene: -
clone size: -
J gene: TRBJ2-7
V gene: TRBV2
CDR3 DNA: TGTACCAGCAGTGAAAACAGGGCGGCCTCCTACGAGCAGTACTTC
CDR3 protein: CTSSENRAASYEQYF

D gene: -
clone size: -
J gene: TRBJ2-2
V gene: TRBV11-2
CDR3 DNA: TGTGCCAGCAGCCTAGTGCAGGTACCGAACGCCGGGGAGCTGTTTTTT
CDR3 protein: CASSLVQVPNAGELFF

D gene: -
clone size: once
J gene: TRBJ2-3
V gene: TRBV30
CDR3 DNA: TGTGCCTGGACACGTCAGTGTACAGATACGCAGTATTTT
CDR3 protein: CAWTRQCTDTQYF

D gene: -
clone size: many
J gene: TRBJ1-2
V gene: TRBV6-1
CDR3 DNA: TGTGCCAGCAGTGAAGCGCTCTTAGGCTACACCTTC
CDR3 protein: CASSEALLGYTF

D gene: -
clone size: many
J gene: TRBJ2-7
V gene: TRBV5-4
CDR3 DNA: TGTGCCAGCAGCCTCTATAGTAGCGACGAGCAGTACTTC
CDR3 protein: CASSLYSSDEQYF

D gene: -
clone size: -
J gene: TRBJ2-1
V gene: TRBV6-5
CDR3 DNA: TGTGCCAGCAGTCAAGTCGGGAGAGTGGTTGAGCAGTTCTTC
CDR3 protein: CASSQVGRVVEQFF

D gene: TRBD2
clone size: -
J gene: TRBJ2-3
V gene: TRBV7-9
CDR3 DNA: TGTGCCAGCAGCCTAGGGACTAGCGGTGAGGCAGATACGCAGTATTTT
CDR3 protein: CASSLGTSGEADTQYF

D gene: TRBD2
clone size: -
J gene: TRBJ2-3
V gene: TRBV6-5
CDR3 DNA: TGTGCCAGCGATGAACAGGACGGGGGGAAGGAGACAGATACGCAGTATTTT
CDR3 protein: CASDEQDGGKETDTQYF

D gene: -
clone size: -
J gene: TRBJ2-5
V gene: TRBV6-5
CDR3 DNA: TGTGCTAGCAGTTACTCATGGGGGAGCCAAGGGACCCAGTACTTC
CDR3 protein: CASSYSWGSQGTQYF